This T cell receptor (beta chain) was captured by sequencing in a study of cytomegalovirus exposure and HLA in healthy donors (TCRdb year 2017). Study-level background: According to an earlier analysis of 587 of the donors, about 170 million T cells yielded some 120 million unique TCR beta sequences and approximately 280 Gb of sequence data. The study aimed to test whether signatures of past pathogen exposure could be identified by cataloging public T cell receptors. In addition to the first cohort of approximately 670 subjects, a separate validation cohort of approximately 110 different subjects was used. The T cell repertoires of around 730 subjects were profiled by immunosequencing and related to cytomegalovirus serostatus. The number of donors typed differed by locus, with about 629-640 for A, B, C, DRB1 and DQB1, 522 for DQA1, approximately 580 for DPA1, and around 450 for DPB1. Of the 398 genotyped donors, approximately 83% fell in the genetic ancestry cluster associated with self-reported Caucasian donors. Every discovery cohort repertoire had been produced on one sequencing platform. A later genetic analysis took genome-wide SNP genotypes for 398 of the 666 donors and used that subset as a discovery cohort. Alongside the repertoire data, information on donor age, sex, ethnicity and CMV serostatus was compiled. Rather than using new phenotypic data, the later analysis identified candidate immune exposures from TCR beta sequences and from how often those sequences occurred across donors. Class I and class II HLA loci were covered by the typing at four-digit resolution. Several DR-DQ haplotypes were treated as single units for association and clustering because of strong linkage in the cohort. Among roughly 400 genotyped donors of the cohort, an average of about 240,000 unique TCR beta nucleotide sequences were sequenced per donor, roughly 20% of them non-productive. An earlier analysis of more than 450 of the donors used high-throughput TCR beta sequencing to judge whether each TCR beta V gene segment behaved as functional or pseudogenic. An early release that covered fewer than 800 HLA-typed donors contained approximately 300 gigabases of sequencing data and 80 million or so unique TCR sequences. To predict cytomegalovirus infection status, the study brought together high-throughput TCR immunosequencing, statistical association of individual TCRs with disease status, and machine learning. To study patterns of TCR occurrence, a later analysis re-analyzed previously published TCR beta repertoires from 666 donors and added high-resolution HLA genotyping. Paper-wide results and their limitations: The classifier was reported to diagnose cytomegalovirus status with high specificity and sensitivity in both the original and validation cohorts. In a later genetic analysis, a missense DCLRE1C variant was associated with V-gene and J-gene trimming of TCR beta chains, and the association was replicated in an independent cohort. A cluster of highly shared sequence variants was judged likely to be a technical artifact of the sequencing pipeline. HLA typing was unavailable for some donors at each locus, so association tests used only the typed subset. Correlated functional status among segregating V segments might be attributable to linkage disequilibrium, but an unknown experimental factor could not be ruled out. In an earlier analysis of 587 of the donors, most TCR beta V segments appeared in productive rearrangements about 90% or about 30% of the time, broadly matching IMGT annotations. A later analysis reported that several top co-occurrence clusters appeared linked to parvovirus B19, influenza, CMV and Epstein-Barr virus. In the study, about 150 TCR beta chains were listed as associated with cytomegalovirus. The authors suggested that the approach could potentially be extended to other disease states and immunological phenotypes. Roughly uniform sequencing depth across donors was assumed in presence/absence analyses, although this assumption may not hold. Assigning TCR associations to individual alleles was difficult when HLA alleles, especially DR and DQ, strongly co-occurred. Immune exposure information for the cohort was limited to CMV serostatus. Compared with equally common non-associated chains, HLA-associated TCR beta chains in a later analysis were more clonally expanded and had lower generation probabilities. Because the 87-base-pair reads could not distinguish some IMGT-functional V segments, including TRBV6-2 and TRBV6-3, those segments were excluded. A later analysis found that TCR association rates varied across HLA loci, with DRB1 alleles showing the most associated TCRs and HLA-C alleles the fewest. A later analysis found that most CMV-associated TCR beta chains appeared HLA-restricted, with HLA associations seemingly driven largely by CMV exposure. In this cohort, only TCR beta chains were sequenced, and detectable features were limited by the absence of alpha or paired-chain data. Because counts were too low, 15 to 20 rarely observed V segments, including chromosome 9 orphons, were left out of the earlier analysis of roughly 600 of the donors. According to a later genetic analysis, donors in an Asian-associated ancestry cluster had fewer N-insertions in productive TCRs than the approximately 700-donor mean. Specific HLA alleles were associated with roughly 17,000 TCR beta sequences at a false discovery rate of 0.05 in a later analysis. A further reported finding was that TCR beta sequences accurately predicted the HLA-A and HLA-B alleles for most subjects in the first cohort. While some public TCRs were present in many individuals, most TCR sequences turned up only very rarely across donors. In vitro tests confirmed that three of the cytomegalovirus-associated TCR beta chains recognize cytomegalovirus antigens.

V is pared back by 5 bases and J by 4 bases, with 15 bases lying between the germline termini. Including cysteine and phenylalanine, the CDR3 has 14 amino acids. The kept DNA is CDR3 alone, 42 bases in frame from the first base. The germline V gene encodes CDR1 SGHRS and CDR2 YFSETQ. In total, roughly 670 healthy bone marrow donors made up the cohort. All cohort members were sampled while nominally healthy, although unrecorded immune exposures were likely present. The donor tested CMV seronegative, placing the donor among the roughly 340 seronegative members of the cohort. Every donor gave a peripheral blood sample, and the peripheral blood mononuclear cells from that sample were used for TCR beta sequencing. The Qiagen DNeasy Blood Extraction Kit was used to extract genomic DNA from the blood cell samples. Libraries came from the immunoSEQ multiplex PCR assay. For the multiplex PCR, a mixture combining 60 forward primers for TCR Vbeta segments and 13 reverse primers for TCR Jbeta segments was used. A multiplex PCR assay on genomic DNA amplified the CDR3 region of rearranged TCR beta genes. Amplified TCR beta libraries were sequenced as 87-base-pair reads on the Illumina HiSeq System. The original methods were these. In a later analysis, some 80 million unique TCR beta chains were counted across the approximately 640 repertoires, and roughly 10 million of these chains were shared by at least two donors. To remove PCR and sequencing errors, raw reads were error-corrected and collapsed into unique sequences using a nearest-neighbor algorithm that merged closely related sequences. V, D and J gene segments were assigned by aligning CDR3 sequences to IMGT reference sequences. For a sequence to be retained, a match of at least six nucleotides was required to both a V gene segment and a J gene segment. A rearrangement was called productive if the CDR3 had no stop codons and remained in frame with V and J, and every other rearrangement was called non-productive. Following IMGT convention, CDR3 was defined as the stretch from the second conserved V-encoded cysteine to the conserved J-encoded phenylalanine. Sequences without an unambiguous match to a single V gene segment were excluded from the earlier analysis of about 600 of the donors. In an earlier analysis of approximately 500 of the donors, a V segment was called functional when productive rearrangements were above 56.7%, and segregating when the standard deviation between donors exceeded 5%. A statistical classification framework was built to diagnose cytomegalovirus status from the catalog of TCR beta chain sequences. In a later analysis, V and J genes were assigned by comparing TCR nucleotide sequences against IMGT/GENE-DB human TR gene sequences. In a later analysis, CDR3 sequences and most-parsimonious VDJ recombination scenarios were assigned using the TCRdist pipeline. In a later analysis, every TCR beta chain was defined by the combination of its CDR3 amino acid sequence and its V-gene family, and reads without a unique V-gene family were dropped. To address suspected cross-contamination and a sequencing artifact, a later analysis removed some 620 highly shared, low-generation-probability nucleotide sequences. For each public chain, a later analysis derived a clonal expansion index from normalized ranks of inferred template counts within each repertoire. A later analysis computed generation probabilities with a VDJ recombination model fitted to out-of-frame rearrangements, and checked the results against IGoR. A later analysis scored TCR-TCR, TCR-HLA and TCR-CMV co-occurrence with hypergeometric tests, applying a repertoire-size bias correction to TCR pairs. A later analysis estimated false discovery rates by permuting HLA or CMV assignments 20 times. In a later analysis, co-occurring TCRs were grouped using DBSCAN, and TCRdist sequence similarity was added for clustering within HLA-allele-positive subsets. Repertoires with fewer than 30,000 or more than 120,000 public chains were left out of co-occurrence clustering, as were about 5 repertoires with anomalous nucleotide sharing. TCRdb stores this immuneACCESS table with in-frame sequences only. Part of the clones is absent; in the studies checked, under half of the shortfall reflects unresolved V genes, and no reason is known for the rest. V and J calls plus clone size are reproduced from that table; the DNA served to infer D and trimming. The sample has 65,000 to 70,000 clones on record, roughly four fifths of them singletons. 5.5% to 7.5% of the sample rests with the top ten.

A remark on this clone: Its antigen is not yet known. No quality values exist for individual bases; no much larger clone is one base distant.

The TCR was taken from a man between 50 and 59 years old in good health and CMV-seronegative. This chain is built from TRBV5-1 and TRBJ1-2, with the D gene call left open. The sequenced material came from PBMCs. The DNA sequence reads TGCGCCAGCAGTCCAAACATGCAAAGCTATGGCTACACCTTC. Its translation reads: CASSPNMQSYGYTF.